This T cell receptor (beta chain) was sequenced during a study of Graves' ophthalmopathy and Graves' hyperthyroidism. Donors with ophthalmopathy: moderate-to-severe activity, CAS ≥3, NOSPECS ≥4, duration under 3 months. The PBMCs were taken from less than 11 ml of fresh peripheral blood. Scientists amplified the TCR beta CDR3 regions from RNA transcripts. First-round RT-PCR relied on HTBI primers, and a second-round multiplex PCR came next. TCRdb processed the multiplex PCR reads anew with MiXCR; each CDR3 protein has one entry. The data hold approximately 460,000 distinct CDR3 sequences, with about 15% observed a single time. This clonotype has a count of ten or more. The target antigen is unknown. The study, taken as a whole, reports: Blood samples also showed most expanded thyroid clonotypes exceeding 0.001 frequency.

Per the germline V gene, CDR1 is LGHNA and CDR2 is YNFKEQ. CDR3 length: 18 amino acids. Trimming took 3 bases from V and 3 from J; bases not matched to a gene: 12. The sequence came from a woman aged 25 to 39 with Graves' ophthalmopathy. The J gene is TRBJ2-7, the V gene TRBV4-2; 12 bases align to TRBD1. Sequencing was done on a sample of blood. The CDR3 DNA reads as TGTGCCAGCAGCCATGGGACAGGGGGCCTCAATGGGAACTACGAGCAGTACTTC. This gives the protein CASSHGTGGLNGNYEQYF.